Listed below are T cell receptor beta chains from one sample, sequenced in a study of blood T cell repertoires in COVID-19. Sequenced by immunoSEQ multiplex PCR; TCRdb stores in-frame clones only, minus some. The sample yields some 330,000 clones, around 83% seen once. The sequenced sample consisted of PBMCs or T cells enriched from blood (not recorded which). The receptors come from a woman in her forties or fifties who had recovered from COVID-19. Both conserved end residues are part of each CDR3. Each record gives: J gene, clone size, D gene, V gene, CDR3 protein, CDR3 DNA. A D gene is named only where the DNA matches it firmly. Size tells how often a clone was seen (once, few, many) or the class of an expanded clone, and some rows leave it out.

J: TRBJ1-2; size: .; D: TRBD1; V: TRBV5-6; CDR3: CASSLAQGRHYGYTF; DNA: TGTGCCAGCAGCTTGGCACAGGGGAGACACTATGGCTACACCTTC
J: TRBJ1-6; size: .; D: .; V: TRBV15; CDR3: CATSREANSPLHF; DNA: TGTGCCACCAGCAGGGAAGCGAATTCACCCCTCCACTTT
J: TRBJ1-2; size: many; D: .; V: TRBV7-9; CDR3: CASSSTSGTFNGYTF; DNA: TGTGCCAGCAGCTCGACCTCCGGGACATTCAATGGCTACACCTTC
J: TRBJ2-7; size: .; D: TRBD1; V: TRBV9; CDR3: CASSVDRDNEQYF; DNA: TGTGCCAGCAGCGTGGACAGGGACAACGAGCAGTACTTC
J: TRBJ1-1; size: few; D: .; V: TRBV5-4; CDR3: CASSFGQGHYSGTEAFF; DNA: TGTGCCAGCAGCTTCGGGCAGGGTCATTATTCGGGCACTGAAGCTTTCTTT
J: TRBJ1-2; size: .; D: .; V: TRBV18; CDR3: CASSPLYGYTF; DNA: TGTGCCAGCTCACCCCTTTATGGCTACACCTTC
J: TRBJ1-4; size: .; D: .; V: TRBV5-1; CDR3: CASSLDGRPSEKLFF; DNA: TGCGCCAGCAGCTTGGATGGGAGGCCAAGTGAAAAACTGTTTTTT
J: TRBJ2-3; size: .; D: .; V: TRBV7-2; CDR3: CASSPRAGTWADTQYF; DNA: TGTGCCAGCAGCCCAAGGGCAGGGACATGGGCAGATACGCAGTATTTT
J: TRBJ1-2; size: .; D: .; V: TRBV7-9; CDR3: CASSSSAQGTHGYTF; DNA: TGTGCCAGCAGCTCAAGCGCACAAGGGACTCATGGCTACACCTTC
J: TRBJ1-6; size: .; D: .; V: TRBV2; CDR3: CASSEGGGLGSPLHF; DNA: TGTGCCAGCAGTGAAGGGGGGGGGTTAGGCTCACCCCTCCACTTT
J: TRBJ1-6; size: .; D: .; V: TRBV27; CDR3: CATQDGVAGSTSPLHF; DNA: TGTGCCACCCAAGATGGGGTCGCAGGGTCCACTTCACCCCTCCACTTT
J: TRBJ1-4; size: .; D: TRBD1; V: TRBV19; CDR3: CASSTDRGNEKLFF; DNA: TGTGCCAGTAGTACCGACAGGGGTAATGAAAAACTGTTTTTT